One sample yielded the 8 T cell receptor beta chains listed below, sequenced in a study of graft-versus-host responses after intestinal transplantation. Clones were sequenced by immunoSEQ multiplex PCR, and TCRdb holds only the in-frame ones, with some missing. The sample holds about 17,000 clones; 38% are singletons and the top ten take about 3.7%. Investigators plated approximately 200,000 CFSE-labeled responder cells together with approximately 200,000 irradiated stimulator cells labeled with violet dye. The input for sequencing was alloreactive CD8+ T cells from a mixed lymphocyte reaction culture, taken before intestinal transplant. Subset in this sample: CFSE-low proliferating T cells sorted from roughly six-day pre-transplant mixed lymphocyte reaction (GvH or HvG direction). These receptors were collected from a human patient who received an intestinal transplant.

The V and J genes are TRBV12-5 and TRBJ1-5; no definite D call. In germline, CDR1 is LGHNT, CDR2 FRNRAP. The germline V and J ends were trimmed by 0 bases and 4 bases, with 10 bases remaining between them. The CDR3 is 15 amino acids. The CDR3 region is CASGLVPSENQPQHF. The CDR3 DNA reads as TGTGCTAGTGGTTTGGTACCGAGCGAAAATCAGCCCCAGCATTTT.

By sample share, this clone is medium-sized. The chain couples TRBV4-1 to TRBJ1-1; D is possibly TRBD1 (5 bases). This CDR3 has 13 amino acids. V was pared by 3 bases and J by 2 bases, with 7 bases between. Germline V gives CDR1 MGHRA, CDR2 YSYEKL. CDR3: CASSQGDNTEAFF. The CDR3 DNA sequence: TGCGCCAGCAGCCAGGGGGATAACACTGAAGCTTTCTTT.

The chain joins TRBV4-1 to TRBJ2-5; 8 nucleotides line up with TRBD2. Gene TRBJ2-7 matches the end of the DNA better, so the J call may be wrong. The V gene's germline CDR1 is MGHRA and CDR2 YSYEKL. The CDR3 has 17 residues. CDR3 region: CASSQEGDVGLAYEQYF. CDR3 DNA sequence: TGCGCCAGCAGCCAAGAAGGGGATGTCGGACTAGCTTACGAGCAGTACTTC.

The chain uses TRBV6-1 and TRBJ2-7; D remains unclear. This CDR3 comprises 21 residues. The ends were cut back, 0 bases at V and 5 bases at J, with 32 bases in the middle. Germline loops: CDR1 MNHNS, CDR2 SASEGT. The CDR3 DNA sequence: TGTGCCAGCAGTGAAGCGAAGTCACCTCCCCCACTCTCCCTTTTACAGAACGAGCAGTACTTC. This codes for CASSEAKSPPPLSLLQNEQYF.

The J gene is TRBJ2-1, the V gene TRBV7-2, with D uncertain. The CDR3 has 14 residues. The ends were cut back, 0 bases at V and 4 bases at J, with 7 bases in the middle. Germline loops: CDR1 SGHTA, CDR2 FQGNSA. Written as DNA, the CDR3 is TGTGCCAGCAGCTTAGCCCTAGGATACAATGAGCAGTTCTTC. Translated: CASSLALGYNEQFF.

The chain's CDR3 is CASSLGSGAYEQYF. The CDR3 nucleotides read TGCGCCAGCAGCTTGGGTAGCGGAGCTTACGAGCAGTACTTC. V gene TRBV5-1 combines with J gene TRBJ2-7; possible D gene TRBD2, 6 bases. Germline values: CDR1 SGHRS, CDR2 YFSETQ. V lost 0 bases and J 4 bases, leaving 11 bases between the germline ends. This CDR3 is built from 14 residues.

A remark on this clone: One end of the junction is discordant with germline, which a read error may explain. This chain connects TRBV6-1 to TRBJ2-7; 8 bases map to TRBD2. The CDR3 totals 14 residues. The germline CDR1 and CDR2 sequences are MNHNS and SASEGT. Here the CDR3 DNA reads TGTGCCATCAGTGATCTAGCGGGCGCCTACGAGCAGTACTTC. Its protein product is CAISDLAGAYEQYF.

The chain carries TRBV10-1 and TRBJ2-3; 8 bases match TRBD1. The CDR3 contains 15 residues. V was clipped by 4 bases and J by 4 bases; unmatched bases: 7. CDR1 and CDR2 (germline): WNHNN, SYGVQD (reference sequence). Here the CDR3 reads CASSAGGPQADTQYF. CDR3 nucleotide sequence: TGCGCCAGCAGTGCAGGGGGCCCCCAGGCAGATACGCAGTATTTT.